This T cell receptor beta chain was sequenced during a study of cytomegalovirus exposure and HLA in healthy donors. In the case of this clone: Antigen: not known.

In the PCR, 60 Vbeta and 13 Jbeta primers were used. The assay was immunoSEQ multiplex PCR, and TCRdb's table has in-frame clones only and misses some. The sample records under 95,000 clones, around 77% being singletons. Findings of the study overall: High specificity and sensitivity for cytomegalovirus status were reported for the classifier. Across donors, presence/absence analyses took sequencing depth to be roughly uniform. Cytomegalovirus association was assigned to about 150 TCR beta chains.

The CDR3 extends over 13 amino acids. The V and J ends lost 3 bases and 1 base respectively, with 6 bases between them. Germline V gives CDR1 MNHEY, CDR2 SMNVEV (reference sequence). This TCR was recovered from a boy aged 5-17 years in good health and CMV-seronegative. The J gene is TRBJ1-1, the V gene TRBV27; no clear D. Material: PBMCs. The CDR3 bases are TGTGCCAGCAGTTTCTACGGGAACACTGAAGCTTTCTTT. It translates to CASSFYGNTEAFF.